This T cell receptor (beta chain) stems from a study of shared clonotypes between healthy human individuals. Study summary: Per donor, three plates held CD4 naive cells, three held CD4 memory, two held CD8 naive and one held CD8 memory.

Worth noting for this clone: Its specificity is not known.

All donors were healthy HIV-negative adults lacking recent acute infections or vaccinations. The assay was immunoSEQ multiplex PCR, and TCRdb's table has in-frame clones only and misses some. The data show roughly 2.4 million clones, approximately 95% seen once. The V gene lost 5 bases and the J gene lost 8 bases, with 12 bases spanning the gap. This CDR3 is built from 11 residues. CDR1 and CDR2 (germline): GTSNPN, SVGIG (reference sequence). Study results and caveats: Rarefaction demonstrated incomplete sorted-subset sequencing despite large depth.

The sequenced sample consisted of naive CD4+ T cells sorted from blood. Subset described: CD45RA+ positively selected. This clonotype was sampled from a man aged 18 to 30 in good health. The chain is built from TRBV30 and TRBJ1-2; D call uncertain. CDR3 loop: CAWSVLEGYTF. In DNA, the CDR3 is TGTGCCTGGTCCGTTTTAGAAGGCTACACCTTC.